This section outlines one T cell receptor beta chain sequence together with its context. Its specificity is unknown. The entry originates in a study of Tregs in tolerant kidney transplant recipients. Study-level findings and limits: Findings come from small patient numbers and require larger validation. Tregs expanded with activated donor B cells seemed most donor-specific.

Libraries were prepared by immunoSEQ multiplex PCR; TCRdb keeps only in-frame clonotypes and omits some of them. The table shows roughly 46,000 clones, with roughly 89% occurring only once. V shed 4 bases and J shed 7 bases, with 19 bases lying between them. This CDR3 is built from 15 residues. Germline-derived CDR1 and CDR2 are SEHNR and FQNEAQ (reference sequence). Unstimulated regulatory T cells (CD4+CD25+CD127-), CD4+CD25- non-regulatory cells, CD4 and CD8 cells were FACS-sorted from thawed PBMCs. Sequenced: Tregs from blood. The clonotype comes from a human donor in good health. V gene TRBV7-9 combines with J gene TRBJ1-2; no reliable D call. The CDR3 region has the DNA TGTGCCAGCAGCTCCGATAACGGAGGGTTGGGTGGCTACACCTTC. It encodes CASSSDNGGLGGYTF.